These 10 T cell receptor beta chains share one sample of origin, sequenced in a study of early T cells in non-severe SARS-CoV-2 infection. From the 5' RACE reads, TCRdb called clonotypes with MiXCR, one entry per CDR3 protein. The table lists more than 60,000 distinct CDR3 sequences, 12% of them singletons, with about 1.2% in the top ten. The source was whole blood, collected at baseline. The receptors stem from an adult who was a healthcare worker with PCR-confirmed SARS-CoV-2 infection or an uninfected control (not recorded which). The donor label of this sample is uncertain.

The genes are TRBV5-5 and TRBJ1-1; no definite D call. Trimming removed 2 bases from V and 0 bases from J, with 11 bases in between. Germline CDR1 SGHKS, CDR2 YYEKEE (reference sequence). The CDR3 runs 15 residues. The CDR3 DNA sequence: TGTGCCAGCAGCTTAGGGCAGCCCATGAACACTGAAGCTTTCTTT. Amino acids: CASSLGQPMNTEAFF.

Only a few counts were recorded for this clonotype. The chain couples TRBV6-1 to TRBJ2-3; tentatively, D is TRBD1 (6 bases). Trimming stripped 6 bases from V and 0 bases from J, with 13 bases between. Germline CDR1 MNHNS, CDR2 SASEGT. The CDR3 totals 15 residues. This CDR3 is CASSQQGPSTDTQYF. The CDR3 nucleotides are TGTGCCAGCAGCCAACAGGGTCCGAGCACAGATACGCAGTATTTT.

CDR3: CSARDPRGGRANEQFF. As DNA, the CDR3 is TGCAGTGCTAGAGATCCACGCGGGGGGCGGGCGAATGAGCAGTTCTTC. V gene TRBV20-1 combines with J gene TRBJ2-1; 8 nucleotides match TRBD2. The V segment lost 0 bases and the J segment 7 bases; nucleotides outside the gene matches: 11. In germline, CDR1 is DFQATT, CDR2 SNEGSKA (reference sequence). The CDR3 sequence is 16 residues long.

The V and J genes are TRBV6-5 and TRBJ1-6, with D hard to call. In germline, CDR1 is MNHEY, CDR2 SVGAGI. V was cut by 6 bases and J by 2 bases, with 5 bases left in between. There are 13 residues in the CDR3. CDR3 in amino acids: CASRRTYNSPLHF. In DNA, the CDR3 is TGTGCCAGCAGACGGACCTATAATTCACCCCTCCACTTT.

This clonotype was observed a few times. The chain couples TRBV4-1 to TRBJ2-5; 8 nucleotides align to TRBD2. The V segment lost 4 bases and the J segment 5 bases; nucleotides outside the gene matches: 12. The CDR3 spans 16 residues. Germline CDR1 reads MGHRA; CDR2 reads YSYEKL. The CDR3 DNA sequence: TGCGCCAGCAGCCCGGGCAGGGCGGGGGGCAAGGAGACCCAGTACTTC. As protein: CASSPGRAGGKETQYF.

This chain joins TRBV11-2 and TRBJ2-3, with a tentative D call TRBD2 (7 bases). The CDR3 length is 13 residues. From germline, CDR1 is SGHAT and CDR2 FQNNGV. Trimming took 7 bases from V and 5 from J, leaving 13 bases between them. The CDR3: CASMEGGRDTQYF. Written as DNA, the CDR3 is TGTGCCAGCATGGAGGGGGGGCGAGATACGCAGTATTTT. Full variable domain (rest looked up from reference TRBV11-2 and TRBJ2-3): EAGVAQSPRYKIIEKRQSVAFWCNPISGHATLYWYQQILGQGPKLLIQFQNNGVVDDSQLPKDRFSAERLKGVDSTLKIQPAKLEDSAVYLCASMEGGRDTQYFGPGTRLTVL.

The V gene is TRBV2, the J gene TRBJ1-1; a possible D gene is TRBD1 (6 bases). V lost 6 bases to trimming and J lost 1 base, with 9 bases between them. The CDR3 sequence is 13 residues long. Germline V gene sequence: CDR1 SNHLY, CDR2 FYNNEI. CDR3 DNA sequence: TGTGCCAGCAGGAGGACAGAGAACACTGAAGCTTTCTTT. Amino acid sequence: CASRRTENTEAFF.

This clonotype showed up just a few times. The rearrangement links TRBV19 to TRBJ2-5, with D possibly matching TRBD1 (6 bases). V lost 7 bases and J lost 2, with 20 bases in between. The CDR3 spans 16 residues. CDR1 is LNHDA and CDR2 is SQIVND in the germline V gene (reference sequence). The CDR3 sequence: CASTQHWTAGQETQYF. As DNA, the CDR3 is TGTGCCAGTACCCAACACTGGACAGCTGGTCAAGAGACCCAGTACTTC.

This clonotype has more than one count but fewer than ten. This chain uses TRBV12-3 or TRBV12-4 with TRBJ1-2, with no clear D. V was pared by 6 bases and J by 2 bases, with 4 bases between. This CDR3 has 11 residues. The CDR3 nucleotides are TGTGCCAGCAGACCCAACTATGGCTACACCTTC. Residues: CASRPNYGYTF.

This clonotype was seen a handful of times. The V gene is TRBV10-2, the J gene TRBJ1-6; TRBD1 aligns across 7 bases. CDR3 size: 15 residues. The germline gives CDR1 WSHSY, CDR2 SAAADI. The trim removed 7 bases at V and 4 bases at J, leaving 7 bases unmatched. CDR3 region: CASIPGTAYNSPLHF. The CDR3 DNA is TGCGCCAGCATCCCCGGGACAGCGTATAATTCACCCCTCCACTTT.